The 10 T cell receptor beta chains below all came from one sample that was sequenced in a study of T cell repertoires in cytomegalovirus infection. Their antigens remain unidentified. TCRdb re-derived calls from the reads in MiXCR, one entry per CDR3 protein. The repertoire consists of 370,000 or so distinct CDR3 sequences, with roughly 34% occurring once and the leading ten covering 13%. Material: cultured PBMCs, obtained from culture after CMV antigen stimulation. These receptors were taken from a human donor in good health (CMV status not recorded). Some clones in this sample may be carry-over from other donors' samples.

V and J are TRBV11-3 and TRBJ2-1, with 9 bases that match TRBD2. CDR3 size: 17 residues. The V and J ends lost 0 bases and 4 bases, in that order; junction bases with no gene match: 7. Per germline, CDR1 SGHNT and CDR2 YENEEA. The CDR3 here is CASSLEVLAGDYNEQFF. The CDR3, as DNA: TGTGCCAGCAGCTTAGAGGTATTAGCGGGAGATTACAATGAGCAGTTCTTC.

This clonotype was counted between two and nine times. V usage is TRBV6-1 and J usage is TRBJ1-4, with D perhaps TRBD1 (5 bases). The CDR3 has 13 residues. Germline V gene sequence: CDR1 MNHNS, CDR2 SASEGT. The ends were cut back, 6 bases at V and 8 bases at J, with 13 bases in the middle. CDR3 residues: CASSIGGREKLFF. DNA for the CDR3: TGTGCCAGCAGCATCGGGGGAAGGGAAAAACTGTTTTTT.

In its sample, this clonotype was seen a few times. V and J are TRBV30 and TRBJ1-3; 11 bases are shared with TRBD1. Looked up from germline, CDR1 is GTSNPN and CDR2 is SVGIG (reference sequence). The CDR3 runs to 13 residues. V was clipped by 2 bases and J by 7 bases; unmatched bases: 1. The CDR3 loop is CAWSRTGGNTIYF. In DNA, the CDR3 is TGTGCCTGGAGTCGGACAGGGGGCAACACCATATATTTT.

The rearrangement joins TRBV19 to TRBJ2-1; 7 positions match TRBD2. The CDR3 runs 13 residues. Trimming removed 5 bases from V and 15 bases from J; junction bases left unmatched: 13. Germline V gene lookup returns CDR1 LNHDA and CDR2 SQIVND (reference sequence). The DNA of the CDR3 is TGTGCCAGTAGTCCCCGACTAGCAGGGACGCGGTTCTTC. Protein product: CASSPRLAGTRFF.

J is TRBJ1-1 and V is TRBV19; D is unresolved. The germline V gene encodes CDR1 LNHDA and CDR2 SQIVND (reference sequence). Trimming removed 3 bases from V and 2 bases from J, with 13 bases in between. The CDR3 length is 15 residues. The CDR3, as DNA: TGTGCCAGTAGTATTGGGAATAAGAGAAACACTGAAGCTTTCTTT. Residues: CASSIGNKRNTEAFF. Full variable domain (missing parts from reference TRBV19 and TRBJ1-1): DGGITQSPKYLFRKEGQNVTLSCEQNLNHDAMYWYRQDPGQGLRLIYYSQIVNDFQKGDIAEGYSVSREKKESFPLTVTSAQKNPTAFYLCASSIGNKRNTEAFFGQGTRLTVV.

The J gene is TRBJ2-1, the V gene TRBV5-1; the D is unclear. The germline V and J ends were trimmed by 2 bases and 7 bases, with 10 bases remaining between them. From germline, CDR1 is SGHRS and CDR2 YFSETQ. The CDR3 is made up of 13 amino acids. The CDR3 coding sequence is TGCGCCAGCAGCTTCCAGGTGGGGAATGAGCAGTTCTTC. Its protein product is CASSFQVGNEQFF.

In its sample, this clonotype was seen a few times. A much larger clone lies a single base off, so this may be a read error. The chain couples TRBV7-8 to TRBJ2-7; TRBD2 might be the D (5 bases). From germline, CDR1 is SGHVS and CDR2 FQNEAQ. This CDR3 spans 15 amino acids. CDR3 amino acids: CTSSLEGRRSYEQYF. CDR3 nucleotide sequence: TGTACCAGCAGCTTAGAGGGCAGAAGATCGTACGAGCAGTACTTC.

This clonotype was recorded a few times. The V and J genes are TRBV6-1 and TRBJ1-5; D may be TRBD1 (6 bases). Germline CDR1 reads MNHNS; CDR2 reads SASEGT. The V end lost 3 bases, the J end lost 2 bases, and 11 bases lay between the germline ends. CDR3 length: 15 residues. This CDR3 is CASSDEGHRNQPQHF. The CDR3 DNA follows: TGTGCCAGCAGTGACGAGGGACACCGCAATCAGCCCCAGCATTTT.

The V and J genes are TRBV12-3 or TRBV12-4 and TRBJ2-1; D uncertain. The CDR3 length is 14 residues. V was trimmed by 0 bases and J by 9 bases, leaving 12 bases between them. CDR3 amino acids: CASSLALQNTEQFF. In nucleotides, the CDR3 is TGTGCCAGCAGTTTAGCTCTACAAAACACTGAGCAGTTCTTC.

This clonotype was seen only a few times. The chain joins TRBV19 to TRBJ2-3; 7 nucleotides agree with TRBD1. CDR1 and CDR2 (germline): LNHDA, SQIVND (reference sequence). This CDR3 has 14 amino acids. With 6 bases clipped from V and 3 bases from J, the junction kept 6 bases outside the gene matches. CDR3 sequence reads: CASSEQGITDTQYF. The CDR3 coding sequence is TGTGCCAGTAGCGAACAGGGGATAACAGATACGCAGTATTTT.